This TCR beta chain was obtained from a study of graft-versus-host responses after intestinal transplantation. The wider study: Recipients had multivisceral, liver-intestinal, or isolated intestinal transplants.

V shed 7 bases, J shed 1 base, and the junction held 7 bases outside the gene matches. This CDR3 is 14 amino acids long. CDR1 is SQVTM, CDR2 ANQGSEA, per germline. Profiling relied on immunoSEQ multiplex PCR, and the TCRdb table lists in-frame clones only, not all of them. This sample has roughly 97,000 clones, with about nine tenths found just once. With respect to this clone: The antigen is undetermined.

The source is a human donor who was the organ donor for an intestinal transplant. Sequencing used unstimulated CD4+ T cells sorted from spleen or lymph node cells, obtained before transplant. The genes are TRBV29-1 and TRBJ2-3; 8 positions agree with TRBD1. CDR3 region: CSGSGGAGTDTQYF. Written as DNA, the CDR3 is TGCAGCGGCTCAGGGGGCGCCGGCACAGATACGCAGTATTTT.